This TCR beta chain emerged from a study of T cells in Graves' hyperthyroidism and ophthalmopathy. The V gene's germline CDR1 is SNHLY and CDR2 FYNNEI. Trimming removed 3 bases from V and 6 bases from J; junction bases left unmatched: 2. The length of the CDR3 is 12 residues. This clonotype was picked up a small number of times. Researchers amplified the TCR beta CDR3 regions from RNA transcripts. The TCR CDR3 first-round RT-PCR relied on the HTBI primer set. MiXCR, applied by TCRdb to the multiplex PCR reads, yields one record per CDR3 protein. The top ten clones hold 10% to 12% of a sample with approximately 520,000 distinct CDR3 sequences, roughly a quarter of them seen once.

The source material was blood. This clonotype was sampled from a woman aged 25-40 years with Graves' ophthalmopathy. V gene TRBV2 combines with J gene TRBJ2-7; 7 nucleotides match TRBD2. The CDR3, as DNA: TGTGCCAGCAGTGATTGGGGGGGCGAGCAGTACTTC. It is translated as CASSDWGGEQYF.